The clone carrying this TCR beta chain appeared once. The data were taken from a study of OX40 agonist ivuxolimab in advanced cancers. Trimming cost V 2 bases and J 6 bases, with 15 bases left between them. The CDR3 sequence is 15 residues long. CDR1 and CDR2 from the germline V gene are MNHEY and SVGAGI. Profiling relied on immunoSEQ multiplex PCR, and the TCRdb table lists in-frame clones only, not all of them. The sample shows roughly 40,000 clones, 65% to 90% of them seen only once. The source of this sequence is an adult with an advanced solid tumor such as melanoma, head and neck, liver or kidney cancer. The sample in question was CD4+ or CD8+ T cells sorted from blood, obtained in a trial of the OX40 agonist ivuxolimab. This chain joins TRBV6-5 and TRBJ2-3; TRBD2 is a possible D gene (5 bases). CDR3 in DNA: TGTGCCAGCAGTTACGGGTGGGGAGCCGGGGATACGCAGTATTTT. Amino acids: CASSYGWGAGDTQYF.